Below, one TCR beta chain is given with its context. Many counts were recorded for this clonotype. Its antigen is still unknown. Base qualities are missing; no much larger clone stands one base away. Libraries were prepared through PCR. The instrument was an Illumina HiSeq 2500. Molecular barcoding was employed in the preparation of TCR libraries, with unique molecular identifiers being used to normalize TCRbeta repertoire quantification. TCRdb's own reprocessing of the public reads used fastp at Q25 and MiXCR and kept productive beta chains. Identical CDR3 protein sequences are pooled into one entry, listed with their most common genes and DNA. This sample holds 700,000 to 950,000 distinct CDR3 sequences; approximately 15% were observed only once. 5% of the sample rests with the top ten. This record comes from a study of T-cell reconstitution after alpha-beta-depleted transplantation in children (dated by TCRdb to the mid-2010s). About the full investigation: T-cell immune reconstitution after TCRalphabeta/CD19-depleted allogeneic hematopoietic cell transplantation in children was quantitatively tracked in the study by means of TCR repertoire profiling. Study-wide conclusions, independent of this receptor: The apparently early recovery of alphabetaT-cell counts about two months after transplant reportedly depended on only several hundred rapidly expanded clones that came from non-depleted graft cells. Hyperexpanded clone frequencies declined over subsequent months; after one year, T-cell counts and TCRbeta diversity were mostly attributed to newly produced T cells. In some patients, the high TCRbeta diversity seen at day 60 was put down to recipient T cells and intrathymic progenitors that had survived conditioning.

Interpreted using the paper, the treatment or condition label stands for: allogeneic hematopoietic cell transplantation with graft depleted of TCRalphabeta T cells and CD19 B cells. The children who served as transplant recipients had been given grafts of TCRalphabeta/CD19-depleted allogeneic hematopoietic cells. The source of this sequence is a male patient under 18 who had a stem cell transplant for acute lymphoblastic leukemia, so the T cells may come from the graft donor. Here the sequenced sample was PBMCs, mostly from graft donor cells, taken 360 days after TCRalphabeta/CD19-depleted stem cell transplant.

The CDR3: CSARDGHGAYGYTF. DNA sequence: TGCAGTGCTAGGGATGGGCACGGGGCCTATGGCTACACCTTC. The sequence is built from TRBV20-1 and TRBJ1-2; TRBD1 is a weak D gene call, 5 bases matching. For CDR1 and CDR2, the germline V gene (reference sequence) lists DFQATT and SNEGSKA. V loses 3 bases of germline sequence and J loses 4 bases, and the interval between the two ends is 15 bases. The CDR3 runs 14 amino acids, cysteine and phenylalanine included. Just the 42-base CDR3 DNA is kept, in frame starting at base 1.